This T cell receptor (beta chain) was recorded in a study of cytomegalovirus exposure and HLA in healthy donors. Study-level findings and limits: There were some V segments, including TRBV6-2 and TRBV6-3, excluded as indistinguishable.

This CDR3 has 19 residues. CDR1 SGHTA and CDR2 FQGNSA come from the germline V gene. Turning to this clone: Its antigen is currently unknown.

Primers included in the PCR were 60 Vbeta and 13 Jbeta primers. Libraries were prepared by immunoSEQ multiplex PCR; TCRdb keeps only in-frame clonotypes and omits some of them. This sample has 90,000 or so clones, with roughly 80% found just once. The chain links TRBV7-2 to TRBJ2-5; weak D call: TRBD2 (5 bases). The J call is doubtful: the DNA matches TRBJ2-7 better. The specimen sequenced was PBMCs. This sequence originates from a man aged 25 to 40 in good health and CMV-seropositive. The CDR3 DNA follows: TGTGCCAGCAGCTTAGTCCTCGGGAACGGCCTCGAAGCAAACTACGAGCAGTACTTC. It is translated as CASSLVLGNGLEANYEQYF.